This passage covers 5 T cell receptor beta chains from one sample sequenced in a study of cytomegalovirus exposure and HLA in healthy donors (dated by TCRdb to 2016 to 2017). Libraries were constructed by the immunoSEQ multiplex PCR assay. The table was pulled from immuneACCESS by TCRdb, which kept in-frame rearrangements only. Such tables lose some clones; where checked, under half of the loss comes from unresolved V genes, and the rest has no known cause. Recorded for this sample are approximately 150,000 clones; roughly nine tenths of them occurred a single time. The ten largest clonotypes hold about 0.65% of the sample. The specimen was PBMCs. All receptors derive from a man aged 18 to 29 in good health and CMV-seronegative.

This clone was observed once. In nucleotides, the CDR3 is TGCGCCAGCAGCTTGACAGGGGAGCTATTGGAGGGCTACACCTTC. Translated: CASSLTGELLEGYTF. This sequence joins TRBV5-1 and TRBJ1-2; TRBD1 matches 7 bases. Trimming cost V 1 base and J 8 bases; bases outside gene matches: 11. The germline V gene encodes CDR1 SGHRS and CDR2 YFSETQ. CDR3 length: 15 amino acids.

V and J are TRBV6-1 and TRBJ2-5; 8 positions agree with TRBD1. The length of the CDR3 is 15 residues. Germline V lookup: CDR1 MNHNS, CDR2 SASEGT. After removal of 6 bases from V and 0 bases from J, the junction contained 6 bases not matched to a gene. This chain's CDR3 is CASRDATGDQETQYF. The CDR3 DNA is TGTGCCAGCAGGGACGCGACAGGGGACCAAGAGACCCAGTACTTC.

This chain joins TRBV5-1 and TRBJ2-7; TRBD1 matches at 7 bases. Germline V gene lookup returns CDR1 SGHRS and CDR2 YFSETQ. CDR3 size: 13 residues. After removal of 4 bases from V and 6 bases from J, the junction contained 7 bases not matched to a gene. The CDR3 region is CASSQLDRAEQYF. The CDR3 region has the DNA TGCGCCAGCAGCCAACTAGACAGGGCCGAGCAGTACTTC.

The J gene is TRBJ1-5, the V gene TRBV7-2; no definite D call. The CDR3 has 13 amino acids. Germline-derived CDR1 and CDR2 are SGHTA and FQGNSA. The V gene lost 1 base and the J gene lost 9 bases, with 10 bases spanning the gap. In DNA, the CDR3 is TGTGCCAGCAGCTTAGAATTGGGCAGGCCCCAGCATTTT. Its protein product is CASSLELGRPQHF.

The gene calls are TRBV6-1 and TRBJ1-4; TRBD1 is a possible D gene (5 bases). V dropped 6 bases and J dropped 0 bases, with 11 bases sitting between them. The CDR3 has 15 amino acids. Germline V gene sequence: CDR1 MNHNS, CDR2 SASEGT. The CDR3 here is CASSLGDSTNEKLFF. The CDR3 nucleotides are TGTGCCAGCAGCCTAGGGGACTCAACTAATGAAAAACTGTTTTTT.